This T cell receptor (beta chain) derives from a study of blood T cell repertoires in COVID-19. Sequenced by immunoSEQ multiplex PCR; TCRdb stores in-frame clones only, minus some. The sample lists nearly 60,000 clones, 90% occurring once. The CDR3 has 19 residues. V dropped 5 bases and J dropped 7; count of bases not matched to a gene: 17. Germline CDR1 is SGHTA and CDR2 is FQGNSA. The specimen was peripheral blood. The clonotype originates from a man between 60 and 75 years old with active COVID-19. The rearrangement joins TRBV7-2 to TRBJ2-1, with 13 bases matching TRBD2. The chain's CDR3 is CASSPGLAGDWREENEQFF. CDR3 DNA sequence: TGTGCCAGCAGCCCCGGACTAGCGGGAGATTGGAGGGAGGAGAATGAGCAGTTCTTC. The variable domain in full, completed from reference TRBV7-2 and TRBJ2-1, reads GAGVSQSPSNKVTEKGKDVELRCDPISGHTALYWYRQSLGQGLEFLIYFQGNSAPDKSGLPSDRFSAERTGGSVSTLTIQRTQQEDSAVYLCASSPGLAGDWREENEQFFGPGTRLTVL.